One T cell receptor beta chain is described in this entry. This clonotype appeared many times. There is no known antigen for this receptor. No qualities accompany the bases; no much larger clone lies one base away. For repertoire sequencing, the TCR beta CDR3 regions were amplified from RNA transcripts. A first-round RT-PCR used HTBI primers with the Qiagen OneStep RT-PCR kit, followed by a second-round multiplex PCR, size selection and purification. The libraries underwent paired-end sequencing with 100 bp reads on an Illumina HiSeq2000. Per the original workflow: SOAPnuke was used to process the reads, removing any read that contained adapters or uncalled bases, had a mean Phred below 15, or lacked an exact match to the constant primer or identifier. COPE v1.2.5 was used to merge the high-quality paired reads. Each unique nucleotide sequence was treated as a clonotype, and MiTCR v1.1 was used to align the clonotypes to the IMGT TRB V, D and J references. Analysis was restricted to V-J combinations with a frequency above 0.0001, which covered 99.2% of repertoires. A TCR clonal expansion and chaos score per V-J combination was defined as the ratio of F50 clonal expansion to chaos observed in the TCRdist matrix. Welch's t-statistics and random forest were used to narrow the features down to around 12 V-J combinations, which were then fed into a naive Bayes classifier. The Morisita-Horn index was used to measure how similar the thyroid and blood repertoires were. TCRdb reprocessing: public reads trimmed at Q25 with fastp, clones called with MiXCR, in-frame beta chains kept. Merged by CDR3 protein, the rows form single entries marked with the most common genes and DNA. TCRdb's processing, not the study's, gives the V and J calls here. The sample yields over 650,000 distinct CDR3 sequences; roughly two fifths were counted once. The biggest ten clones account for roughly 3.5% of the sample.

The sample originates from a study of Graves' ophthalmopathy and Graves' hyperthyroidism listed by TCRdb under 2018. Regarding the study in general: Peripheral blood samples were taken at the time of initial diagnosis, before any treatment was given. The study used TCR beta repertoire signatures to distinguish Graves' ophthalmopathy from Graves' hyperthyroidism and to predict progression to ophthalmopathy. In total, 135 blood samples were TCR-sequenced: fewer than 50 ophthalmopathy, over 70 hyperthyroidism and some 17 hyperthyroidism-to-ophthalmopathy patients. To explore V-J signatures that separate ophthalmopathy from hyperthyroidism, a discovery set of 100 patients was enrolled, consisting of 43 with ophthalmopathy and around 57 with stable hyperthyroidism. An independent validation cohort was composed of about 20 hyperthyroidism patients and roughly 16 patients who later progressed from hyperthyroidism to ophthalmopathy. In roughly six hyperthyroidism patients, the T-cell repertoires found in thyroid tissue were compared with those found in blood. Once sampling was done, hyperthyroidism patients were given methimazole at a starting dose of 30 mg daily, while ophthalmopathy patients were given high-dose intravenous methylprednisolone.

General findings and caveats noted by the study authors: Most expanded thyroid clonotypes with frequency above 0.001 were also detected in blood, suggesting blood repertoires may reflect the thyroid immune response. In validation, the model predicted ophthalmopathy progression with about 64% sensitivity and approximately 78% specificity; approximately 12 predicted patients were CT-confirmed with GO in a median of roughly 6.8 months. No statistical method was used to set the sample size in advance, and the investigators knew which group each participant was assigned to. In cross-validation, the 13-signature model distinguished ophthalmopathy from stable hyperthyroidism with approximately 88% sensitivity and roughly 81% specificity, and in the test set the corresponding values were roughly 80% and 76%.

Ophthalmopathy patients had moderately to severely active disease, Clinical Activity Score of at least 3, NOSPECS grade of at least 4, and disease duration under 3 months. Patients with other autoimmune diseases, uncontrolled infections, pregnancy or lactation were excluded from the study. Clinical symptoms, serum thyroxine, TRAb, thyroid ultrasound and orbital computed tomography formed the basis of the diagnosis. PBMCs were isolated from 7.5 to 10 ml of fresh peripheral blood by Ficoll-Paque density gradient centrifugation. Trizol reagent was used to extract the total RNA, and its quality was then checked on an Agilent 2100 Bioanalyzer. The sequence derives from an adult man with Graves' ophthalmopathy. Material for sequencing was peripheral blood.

In nucleotides, the sequence is TGTGCCAGCAGCTTAGCCATGGAGACCCAGTACTTC. It translates to CASSLAMETQYF. Recombination connected TRBV7-8 to TRBJ2-5; the D segment cannot be called with confidence. Taken from the germline V gene, the CDR1 and CDR2 loops are SGHVS and FQNEAQ. From the cysteine up to the phenylalanine, the CDR3 has a length of 12 residues. Just the 36-base CDR3 DNA is kept, in frame starting at base 1. Deletion took 0 bases off V and 5 bases off J, with a span of 4 bases between the germline ends.